This TCR beta chain was captured in a study of T cell responses to AZD1222 COVID-19 vaccine. Per the germline V gene, CDR1 is SSHAT and CDR2 is FNYEAQ (reference sequence). This CDR3 comprises 15 residues. V was shortened by 5 bases and J by 2 bases, with 15 bases between the two germline ends. Whole-study findings and limits: Possibly, clonal diversity was underestimated; donors were largely white British and included more females. Spike-specific TCR breadth and depth both grew after two AZD1222 doses.

Sequenced by immunoSEQ multiplex PCR; TCRdb stores in-frame clones only, minus some. This table has about 130,000 clones, around nine tenths appearing once. As concerns this clone: Its antigen is currently unknown.

This chain uses TRBV7-7 with TRBJ1-1; D unresolved. This specimen was peripheral blood, taken on day 0 of AZD1222 vaccination. The TCR sequence derives from an adult in good health. The CDR3: CASSPLRETNTEAFF. CDR3 DNA: TGTGCCAGCAGCCCCCTCCGGGAAACCAACACTGAAGCTTTCTTT. Looking up the rest from reference TRBV7-7 and TRBJ1-1 gives the full variable domain: GAGVSQSPRYKVTKRGQDVTLRCDPISSHATLYWYQQALGQGPEFLTYFNYEAQPDKSGLPSDRFSAERPEGSISTLTIQRTEQRDSAMYRCASSPLRETNTEAFFGQGTRLTVV.